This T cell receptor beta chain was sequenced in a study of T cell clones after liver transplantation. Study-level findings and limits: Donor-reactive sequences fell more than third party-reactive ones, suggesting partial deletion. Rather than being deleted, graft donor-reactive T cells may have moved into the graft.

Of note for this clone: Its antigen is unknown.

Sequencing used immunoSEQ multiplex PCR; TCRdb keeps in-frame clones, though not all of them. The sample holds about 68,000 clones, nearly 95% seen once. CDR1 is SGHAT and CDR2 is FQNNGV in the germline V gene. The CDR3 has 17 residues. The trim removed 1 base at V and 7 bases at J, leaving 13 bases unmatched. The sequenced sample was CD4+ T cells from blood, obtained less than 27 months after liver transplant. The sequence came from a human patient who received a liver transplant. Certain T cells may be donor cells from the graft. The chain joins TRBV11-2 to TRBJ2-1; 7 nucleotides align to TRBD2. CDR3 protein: CASSLGNRLAWVNEQFF. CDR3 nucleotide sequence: TGTGCCAGCAGCTTAGGGAATAGACTAGCTTGGGTAAATGAGCAGTTCTTC. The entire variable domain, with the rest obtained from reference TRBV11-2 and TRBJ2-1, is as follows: EAGVAQSPRYKIIEKRQSVAFWCNPISGHATLYWYQQILGQGPKLLIQFQNNGVVDDSQLPKDRFSAERLKGVDSTLKIQPAKLEDSAVYLCASSLGNRLAWVNEQFFGPGTRLTVL.